The rows below give T cell receptor beta chains drawn from one sample of a study of post-analysis software for immune sequencing data. TCRdb passed the PCR reads through MiXCR, listing each CDR3 protein once. This table holds hundreds of thousands of distinct CDR3 sequences, 59% found once. Material for sequencing was blood. Receptor source: a girl aged 2-9 years with multiple sclerosis. CDR3s include the opening cysteine and the closing phenylalanine or tryptophan. The D gene is left open where the match is weak. Clone size, where shown, is once, few, many, or a class for clones that have expanded.

J gene: TRBJ2-7; D gene: TRBD2; V gene: TRBV20-1; clone size: .; CDR3 DNA: TGCAGTGCTAGAGATTGGGGCGGGAGCGTATACGAGCAGTACTTC; CDR3 protein: CSARDWGGSVYEQYF
J gene: TRBJ2-5; D gene: .; V gene: TRBV11-2; clone size: .; CDR3 DNA: TGTGCCAGCAGCTTATTCCTGTTAGGGGCGGAAGAGACCCAGTACTTC; CDR3 protein: CASSLFLLGAEETQYF
J gene: TRBJ2-5; D gene: .; V gene: TRBV7-2; clone size: .; CDR3 DNA: TGTGCCAGCAGCCGACTAGGGAAGTACCAAGAGACCCAGTACTTC; CDR3 protein: CASSRLGKYQETQYF
J gene: TRBJ1-1; D gene: TRBD1; V gene: TRBV6-5; clone size: .; CDR3 DNA: TGTGCCAGCAGTCCATCAGGGGGCACCCTACCTGAAGCTTTCTTT; CDR3 protein: CASSPSGGTLPEAFF
J gene: TRBJ1-2; D gene: .; V gene: TRBV2; clone size: .; CDR3 DNA: TGTGCCAGCGGGGGGGGCCCCGACAACCATTCAAGTGGCTACACCTTC; CDR3 protein: CASGGGPDNHSSGYTF
J gene: TRBJ2-5; D gene: TRBD2; V gene: TRBV7-6; clone size: .; CDR3 DNA: TGTGCCAGCAGCTTAGTGGGACTAGCGGTTAACCAAGAGACCCAGTACTTC; CDR3 protein: CASSLVGLAVNQETQYF
J gene: TRBJ1-1; D gene: .; V gene: TRBV6-5; clone size: .; CDR3 DNA: TGTGCCAGCAGTTACTCGATTTCCCGGACAGTGAACACTGAAGCTTTCTTT; CDR3 protein: CASSYSISRTVNTEAFF
J gene: TRBJ2-3; D gene: .; V gene: TRBV5-1; clone size: many; CDR3 DNA: TGTGCCAGCAGCTTAGGGGCAGATACGCAGTATTTT; CDR3 protein: CASSLGADTQYF
J gene: TRBJ2-1; D gene: TRBD1; V gene: TRBV3-1; clone size: .; CDR3 DNA: TGTGCCAGCAGCCAGGGACAGGGGGTTGGTGAGCAGTTCTTC; CDR3 protein: CASSQGQGVGEQFF
J gene: TRBJ2-7; D gene: TRBD1; V gene: TRBV20-1; clone size: .; CDR3 DNA: TGCAGTACTACAGGGGGAGGTGAGCAGTACTTC; CDR3 protein: CSTTGGGEQYF
J gene: TRBJ2-1; D gene: TRBD2; V gene: TRBV6-6; clone size: .; CDR3 DNA: TGTGCCAGCAAGGAGGACGGGAGGGCCCTTTCTGAGCAGTTCTTC; CDR3 protein: CASKEDGRALSEQFF
J gene: TRBJ1-2; D gene: .; V gene: TRBV20-1; clone size: .; CDR3 DNA: TGCAGTGCTAGAGATAAGGGCTATGGCTACACCTTC; CDR3 protein: CSARDKGYGYTF
J gene: TRBJ2-7; D gene: .; V gene: TRBV7-6; clone size: .; CDR3 DNA: TGTGCCAGCAGCTCCTCCCCGCGGGCCCCCTACGAGCAGTACTTC; CDR3 protein: CASSSSPRAPYEQYF
J gene: TRBJ1-2; D gene: .; V gene: TRBV10-3; clone size: .; CDR3 DNA: TGTGCCATCAGTGATTTGAGGGTCCTGAACTATGGCTACACCTTC; CDR3 protein: CAISDLRVLNYGYTF
J gene: TRBJ2-4; D gene: .; V gene: TRBV7-8; clone size: few; CDR3 DNA: TGTGCCAGCAGCTTAGGGGTGGGGCCACTAGCCAAAAACATTCAGTACTTC; CDR3 protein: CASSLGVGPLAKNIQYF
J gene: TRBJ2-3; D gene: .; V gene: TRBV28; clone size: .; CDR3 DNA: TGTGCCAGCCGGGGGTGGGTCCGCACAGATACGCAGTATTTT; CDR3 protein: CASRGWVRTDTQYF
J gene: TRBJ2-1; D gene: .; V gene: TRBV20-1; clone size: .; CDR3 DNA: TGCAGTGCTAGAGTTGAGTCGGGACGGTCCTACAATGAGCAGTTCTTC; CDR3 protein: CSARVESGRSYNEQFF
J gene: TRBJ1-5; D gene: .; V gene: TRBV6-6; clone size: few; CDR3 DNA: TGTGCCAGCAGTTTTGCGGGAGGCAATCAGCCCCAGCATTTT; CDR3 protein: CASSFAGGNQPQHF
J gene: TRBJ2-4; D gene: TRBD2; V gene: TRBV29-1; clone size: few; CDR3 DNA: TGCAGCGTAAGCGGGGGAAAAAACATTCAGTACTTC; CDR3 protein: CSVSGGKNIQYF
J gene: TRBJ2-3; D gene: .; V gene: TRBV5-1; clone size: .; CDR3 DNA: TGCGCCAGCAGCTCCAGGGAGGGGGGCACAGATACGCAGTATTTT; CDR3 protein: CASSSREGGTDTQYF
J gene: TRBJ2-4; D gene: .; V gene: TRBV6-6; clone size: once; CDR3 DNA: TGTGCCAGCAGGCTCAGGGATCGTGGAAACATTCAGTACTTC; CDR3 protein: CASRLRDRGNIQYF
J gene: TRBJ2-1; D gene: TRBD1; V gene: TRBV12-3/TRBV12-4; clone size: .; CDR3 DNA: TGTGCCAGCAGTTCCCAACCGACAGGGGGCAATGAGCAGTTCTTC; CDR3 protein: CASSSQPTGGNEQFF
J gene: TRBJ2-3; D gene: TRBD1; V gene: TRBV18; clone size: few; CDR3 DNA: TGTACCAGCTCACTGACAGGGATCCACACAGACACGCAGTATTTT; CDR3 protein: CTSSLTGIHTDTQYF
J gene: TRBJ2-7; D gene: .; V gene: TRBV10-3; clone size: .; CDR3 DNA: TGTGCCATCAGTGAGCCGGGCAGGGGTGCCTACAAGCAGTACTTC; CDR3 protein: CAISEPGRGAYKQYF
J gene: TRBJ2-7; D gene: .; V gene: TRBV5-1; clone size: .; CDR3 DNA: TGCGCCAGCAGCTTGGGCGGCGTCAGGTCCTACGAGCAGTACTTC; CDR3 protein: CASSLGGVRSYEQYF
J gene: TRBJ2-1; D gene: TRBD1; V gene: TRBV5-1; clone size: .; CDR3 DNA: TGTGCCAGCAGTTTAGACAGGGGAGGAGATGAGCAGTTCTTC; CDR3 protein: CASSLDRGGDEQFF
J gene: TRBJ2-3; D gene: TRBD1; V gene: TRBV6-1; clone size: .; CDR3 DNA: TGTGCCAGCAAGGACAGGACTAGCACAGATACGCAGTATTTT; CDR3 protein: CASKDRTSTDTQYF
J gene: TRBJ1-5; D gene: .; V gene: TRBV7-9; clone size: .; CDR3 DNA: TGTGCCAGCAGCTTATTGGGTCAGCCCCAGCATTTT; CDR3 protein: CASSLLGQPQHF
J gene: TRBJ2-7; D gene: TRBD1; V gene: TRBV4-1; clone size: .; CDR3 DNA: TGCGCCAGCAGCCAAGTTTCTGGACAGGCATACGAGCAGTACTTC; CDR3 protein: CASSQVSGQAYEQYF
J gene: TRBJ2-3; D gene: TRBD1; V gene: TRBV30; clone size: once; CDR3 DNA: TGTGCCTGGAGTTACAGGGGTGAGGATACGCAGTATTTT; CDR3 protein: CAWSYRGEDTQYF
J gene: TRBJ2-1; D gene: .; V gene: TRBV2; clone size: .; CDR3 DNA: TGTGCCAGCACGGGTCAGGGGTTCCCCTACAATGAGCAGTTCTTC; CDR3 protein: CASTGQGFPYNEQFF
J gene: TRBJ2-5; D gene: .; V gene: TRBV4-1; clone size: once; CDR3 DNA: TGCGCCAGCAGACACGACGGGGACCAAGAGACCCAGTACTTC; CDR3 protein: CASRHDGDQETQYF
J gene: TRBJ2-1; D gene: .; V gene: TRBV5-1; clone size: .; CDR3 DNA: TGCGCCAGCAGCGAGACTTCAACCCTCTACAATGAGCAGTTCTTC; CDR3 protein: CASSETSTLYNEQFF
J gene: TRBJ2-1; D gene: TRBD1; V gene: TRBV12-3/TRBV12-4; clone size: .; CDR3 DNA: TGTGCCAGCAGTTTAACCACAGGGGCTGAGCAGTTCTTC; CDR3 protein: CASSLTTGAEQFF
J gene: TRBJ2-5; D gene: .; V gene: TRBV10-3; clone size: .; CDR3 DNA: TGTGCCATCAGGGGGGGGGAGTCTCACGACAGGGGACAAGAGACCCAGTACTTC; CDR3 protein: CAIRGGESHDRGQETQYF
J gene: TRBJ2-7; D gene: TRBD2; V gene: TRBV6-2/TRBV6-3; clone size: .; CDR3 DNA: TGTGCCAGCAGTTCCCCACTAGCGGATAACTACGAGCAGTACTTC; CDR3 protein: CASSSPLADNYEQYF
J gene: TRBJ1-6; D gene: TRBD1; V gene: TRBV15; clone size: few; CDR3 DNA: TGTGCCACCAGCAGAGGTGTGACAGGGGTCAATTCACCCCTCCACTTT; CDR3 protein: CATSRGVTGVNSPLHF
J gene: TRBJ2-4; D gene: .; V gene: TRBV12-5; clone size: few; CDR3 DNA: TGTGCTAGTGGTTTGGTGACAGATTTAAACATTCAGTACTTC; CDR3 protein: CASGLVTDLNIQYF
J gene: TRBJ2-5; D gene: .; V gene: TRBV12-3/TRBV12-4; clone size: .; CDR3 DNA: TGTGCCAGCAGAATAGCACAAGAGACCCAGTACTTC; CDR3 protein: CASRIAQETQYF
J gene: TRBJ1-2; D gene: .; V gene: TRBV4-3; clone size: .; CDR3 DNA: TGCGCCAGCAGCCAAGAACCCAGGGAGAGTGGTGGAGGCTACACCTTC; CDR3 protein: CASSQEPRESGGGYTF
J gene: TRBJ1-3; D gene: .; V gene: TRBV29-1; clone size: once; CDR3 DNA: TGCAGCGTTGAGATAGGGGCTGGAAACACCATATATTTT; CDR3 protein: CSVEIGAGNTIYF
J gene: TRBJ2-2; D gene: .; V gene: TRBV27; clone size: .; CDR3 DNA: TGTGCCAGCAGTTTATTAAGCGGACCCACCGGGGAGCTGTTTTTT; CDR3 protein: CASSLLSGPTGELFF
J gene: TRBJ1-1; D gene: .; V gene: TRBV7-2; clone size: few; CDR3 DNA: TGTGCCAGCAGCTCGACCCGGGGGAACACTGAAGCTTTCTTT; CDR3 protein: CASSSTRGNTEAFF
J gene: TRBJ1-5; D gene: TRBD1; V gene: TRBV12-3/TRBV12-4; clone size: .; CDR3 DNA: TGTGCCAGCATCGGACAGGGCGGTTATCAGCCCCAGCATTTT; CDR3 protein: CASIGQGGYQPQHF
J gene: TRBJ2-6; D gene: .; V gene: TRBV6-2/TRBV6-3; clone size: .; CDR3 DNA: TGTGCCAGCAGTTACTACGGACCGGACCCTCGCTCTGGGGCCAACGTCCTGACTTTC; CDR3 protein: CASSYYGPDPRSGANVLTF
J gene: TRBJ1-2; D gene: .; V gene: TRBV30; clone size: few; CDR3 DNA: TGTGCCTGGAGTGTCAACGAGGTTGGCTACACCTTC; CDR3 protein: CAWSVNEVGYTF